The rows below give T cell receptor beta chains drawn from one sample of a study of control samples from healthy donors and cancer patients. The data were produced by immunoSEQ multiplex PCR, yet TCRdb's version contains in-frame clones alone and is incomplete. The sample lists around 130,000 clones, approximately 87% occurring once. Sequencing was performed on blood. All receptors come from a man under 40 in good health. Each CDR3 is given with its conserved first and last residue. D genes are given only for firm matches. The size field is filled for only some rows; it gives once, few, many or a size class.

>NA|NA|TRBV7-8|TRBJ2-3|13
CASSRLSTDTQYF
TGTGCCAGCAGCCGGCTAAGCACAGATACGCAGTATTTT
>NA|TRBD1|TRBV11-3|TRBJ1-1|16
CASSSGQGRVNTEAFF
TGTGCCAGCAGCTCGGGACAGGGTCGAGTGAACACTGAAGCTTTCTTT
>NA|NA|TRBV5-5|TRBJ1-6|14
CASSPGFRPSPLHF
TGTGCCAGCAGCCCAGGTTTCCGTCCTTCACCCCTCCACTTT
>NA|TRBD1|TRBV30|TRBJ1-2|13
CAWSPIGGDGYTF
TGTGCCTGGAGCCCGATAGGGGGCGATGGCTACACCTTC
>few|TRBD2|TRBV11-3|TRBJ2-7|15
CASSVSGGASYEQYF
TGTGCCAGCAGCGTTAGCGGGGGCGCCTCCTACGAGCAGTACTTC
>few|TRBD1|TRBV6-5|TRBJ2-4|14
CASSLQGAKNIQYF
TGTGCCAGCAGTTTACAGGGGGCCAAAAACATTCAGTACTTC
>NA|NA|TRBV6-4|TRBJ1-5|13
CASSEAGEQPQHF
TGTGCCAGCAGTGAGGCGGGGGAACAGCCCCAGCATTTT
>NA|NA|TRBV19|TRBJ1-5|13
CASSIDPDQPQHF
TGTGCCAGTAGTATAGACCCCGATCAGCCCCAGCATTTT
>NA|NA|TRBV6-5|TRBJ1-2|13
CASSYTGTYGYTF
TGTGCCAGCAGTTACACGGGGACCTATGGCTACACCTTC
>many|TRBD1|TRBV5-1|TRBJ2-3|15
CASSAGQGFTDTQYF
TGCGCCAGCAGCGCGGGACAGGGTTTTACGGATACGCAGTATTTT
>NA|TRBD1|TRBV15|TRBJ1-5|16
CATSPRGTGGIQPQHF
TGTGCCACCAGCCCTCGCGGGACAGGGGGCATTCAGCCCCAGCATTTT
>NA|NA|TRBV5-6|TRBJ1-2|14
CASSLGQLNYGYTF
TGTGCCAGCAGCTTAGGACAGCTGAACTATGGCTACACCTTC
>NA|NA|TRBV18|TRBJ2-3|13
CASSPQGRDTQYF
TGTGCCAGCTCACCACAGGGGCGAGATACGCAGTATTTT
>once|TRBD1|TRBV14|TRBJ2-2|20
CASSTIRGQGGLLDTGELFF
TGTGCCAGCAGCACAATCCGGGGACAGGGAGGTTTACTGGACACCGGGGAGCTGTTTTTT
>NA|NA|TRBV30|TRBJ1-2|11
CAWSGGYGYTF
TGTGCCTGGAGTGGGGGGTATGGCTACACCTTC
>NA|NA|TRBV5-1|TRBJ1-5|13
CASSLGKNQPQHF
TGCGCCAGCAGCTTGGGCAAAAATCAGCCCCAGCATTTT
>NA|NA|TRBV12-3/TRBV12-4|TRBJ2-5|13
CASTEDSQETQYF
TGTGCCAGCACTGAGGACAGCCAAGAGACCCAGTACTTC
>NA|NA|TRBV4-1|TRBJ1-4|16
CASSQGHQGKGEKLFF
TGCGCCAGCAGCCAAGGGCATCAGGGGAAGGGTGAAAAACTGTTTTTT
>NA|TRBD1|TRBV5-1|TRBJ1-2|14
CASSSGQGARGYTF
TGCGCCAGCAGCTCCGGACAGGGGGCCCGGGGCTACACCTTC
>NA|NA|TRBV10-2|TRBJ2-2|15
CASSDWGLDTGELFF
TGCGCCAGCAGTGATTGGGGGTTGGACACCGGGGAGCTGTTTTTT
>NA|TRBD1|TRBV6-5|TRBJ1-2|14
CASSFLGTDYGYTF
TGTGCCAGCAGTTTCCTCGGGACAGACTATGGCTACACCTTC
>NA|NA|TRBV2|TRBJ2-1|14
CASSARGSYNEQFF
TGTGCCAGCAGTGCCAGGGGCTCCTACAATGAGCAGTTCTTC
>NA|NA|TRBV5-1|TRBJ1-1|15
CASSLTSGMNTEAFF
TGCGCCAGCAGCTTGACGTCGGGGATGAACACTGAAGCTTTCTTT